A single sample is the source of the 23 T cell receptor beta chains below, sequenced in a study of patients and donors after allogeneic stem cell transplantation. One entry per CDR3 protein results from TCRdb running MiXCR on the RT-PCR reads. The table records approximately 170,000 distinct CDR3 sequences, roughly 24% of them present only once. The sample consisted of blood, either unsorted or a sorted T cell fraction (not recorded which). These receptors originate from a human donor who was either an allogeneic HSCT recipient or a stem cell or donor lymphocyte infusion donor (not recorded which). It is not recorded whose cells these are; they may come from a transplant donor.

The sample holds a few counts of this clonotype. The chain recombines TRBV5-1 with TRBJ1-5; tentative D call: TRBD1 (5 bases). Trimming took off 1 base at V and 7 bases at J, with 15 bases between the two ends. This CDR3 is 15 amino acids long. The germline gives CDR1 SGHRS, CDR2 YFSETQ. CDR3 amino acids: CASSLMAGRGQPQHF. CDR3 nucleotides: TGCGCCAGCAGCTTGATGGCAGGGCGAGGGCAGCCCCAGCATTTT. Based on the CDR3 plus reference TRBV5-1 and TRBJ1-5, the full variable domain is KAGVTQTPRYLIKTRGQQVTLSCSPISGHRSVSWYQQTPGQGLQFLFEYFSETQRNKGNFPGRFSGRQFSNSRSEMNVSTLELGDSALYLCASSLMAGRGQPQHFGDGTRLSIL.

The chain recombines TRBV24-1 with TRBJ1-5; D gene unclear. Germline V CDR1 and CDR2: KGHDR, SFDVKD. Deletions cut 1 base from V and 4 bases from J, with 1 base between. This CDR3 is 12 amino acids long. CDR3: CATSDFNQPQHF. The CDR3 nucleotides read TGTGCCACCAGTGATTTTAATCAGCCCCAGCATTTT.

This clonotype has more than one count but fewer than ten. This chain links TRBV29-1 with TRBJ1-5; no firm D call. Between the trimmed V and J ends, which lost 0 bases and 5 bases, there was a span of 5 bases. The CDR3 runs 12 residues. The germline gives CDR1 SQVTM, CDR2 ANQGSEA. DNA of the CDR3: TGCAGCGTTGAAGATGCGGATCAGCCCCAGCATTTT. This encodes CSVEDADQPQHF.

The chain has TRBV7-6 and TRBJ1-4; maybe TRBD1 (5 bases). The CDR3 contains 13 residues. Trimming removed 5 bases from V and 8 bases from J, with 12 bases in between. Per germline, CDR1 SGHVS and CDR2 FNYEAQ. The CDR3 DNA reads as TGTGCCAGCAGCGTTCGACAGTACGAAAAACTGTTTTTT. Protein: CASSVRQYEKLFF.

DNA for the CDR3: TGTGCCAGCAGGCGAGACGGGCGTCCGAGGAGAAACACTGAAGCTTTCTTT. Translation gives CASRRDGRPRRNTEAFF. The chain links TRBV11-2 to TRBJ1-1; D remains ambiguous. The CDR3 runs 17 residues. Germline V lookup: CDR1 SGHAT, CDR2 FQNNGV. V was cut by 6 bases and J by 2 bases, with 22 bases left in between.

This clonotype was recorded many times. The rearrangement joins TRBV5-1 to TRBJ1-1; D gene uncertain. Per germline, CDR1 SGHRS and CDR2 YFSETQ. Trimming removed 2 bases from V and 1 base from J, with 12 bases in between. The CDR3 contains 15 residues. The CDR3 bases are TGCGCCAGCAGCTTTACCCGGCGACGGAACACTGAAGCTTTCTTT. Protein product: CASSFTRRRNTEAFF.

This chain uses TRBV2 with TRBJ2-3; no definite D call. V gave up 6 bases and J gave up 0 bases, with 13 bases separating them. The germline CDR1 and CDR2 sequences are SNHLY and FYNNEI. The CDR3 is 15 residues long. The CDR3 reads CASRIGQSSTDTQYF. CDR3 bases: TGTGCCAGCAGGATCGGGCAGTCTAGCACAGATACGCAGTATTTT.

This sequence joins TRBV5-1 and TRBJ2-5, with 7 bases that match TRBD1. CDR1 SGHRS and CDR2 YFSETQ come from the germline V gene. V lost 2 bases, J lost 4 bases, and 5 bases stayed unmatched. The CDR3 spans 14 residues. Here the CDR3 DNA reads TGCGCCAGCAGCTTCCAGACAGGGACAGAGACCCAGTACTTC. It translates to CASSFQTGTETQYF.

The sample holds a few counts of this clonotype. The rearrangement uses TRBV7-2 and TRBJ2-5; 7 bases map to TRBD1. The germline CDR1 and CDR2 sequences are SGHTA and FQGNSA. The CDR3 contains 14 residues. V lost 5 bases and J lost 4; bases outside the gene matches: 7. CDR3 nucleotide sequence: TGTGCCAGCAGCCTCGACAGGGTGTTAGAGACCCAGTACTTC. Its translation: CASSLDRVLETQYF. Full variable domain (missing parts from reference TRBV7-2 and TRBJ2-5): GAGVSQSPSNKVTEKGKDVELRCDPISGHTALYWYRQSLGQGLEFLIYFQGNSAPDKSGLPSDRFSAERTGGSVSTLTIQRTQQEDSAVYLCASSLDRVLETQYFGPGTRLLVL.

This clonotype was seen a handful of times. The chain is built from TRBV6-5 and TRBJ1-5; D possibly corresponds to TRBD1 (6 bases). Germline CDR1 reads MNHEY; CDR2 reads SVGAGI. The V gene lost 6 bases and the J gene lost 4 bases, with 10 bases spanning the gap. The CDR3 has 13 amino acids. The chain's CDR3 is CASRAQGNQPQHF. In DNA, the CDR3 is TGTGCCAGCAGAGCACAGGGAAATCAGCCCCAGCATTTT.

The V call is TRBV20-1, the J call TRBJ2-3; D might be TRBD2 (5 bases). Trimming shortened V by 3 bases and J by 2 bases, and 15 bases separated the two germline ends. The CDR3 has 15 amino acids. The V gene's germline CDR1 is DFQATT and CDR2 SNEGSKA (reference sequence). The CDR3 DNA is TGCAGTGCTAGCCCCCCGGCGGGCGACACAGATACGCAGTATTTT. Amino acid sequence: CSASPPAGDTDTQYF.

The gene calls are TRBV29-1 and TRBJ2-7, with TRBD1 identical over 10 bases. The CDR3 loop spans 14 amino acids. Germline assignment: CDR1 SQVTM and CDR2 ANQGSEA. After removal of 5 bases from V and 6 bases from J, the junction contained 10 bases not matched to a gene. The CDR3 protein is CSVTLGTGEGEQYF. CDR3 nucleotides: TGCAGCGTTACCCTCGGGACAGGGGAAGGCGAGCAGTACTTC.

This clonotype was detected a few times. V gene TRBV5-1 combines with J gene TRBJ2-2, with 10 bases lining up with TRBD2. J lost 6 bases, V lost 1 base, and 12 bases had no gene match. CDR1 is SGHRS and CDR2 is YFSETQ in the germline V gene. The CDR3 has 18 amino acids. CDR3 sequence reads: CASSLFPAGGLLAGELFF. CDR3 in DNA: TGCGCCAGCAGCTTGTTCCCAGCGGGAGGGCTCCTCGCCGGGGAGCTGTTTTTT.

This clonotype was detected a few times. The chain links TRBV4-1 to TRBJ2-6, with D unresolved. The germline CDR1 and CDR2 sequences are MGHRA and YSYEKL. Trimming shortened V by 4 bases and J by 0 bases, and 10 bases separated the two germline ends. This CDR3 is 16 amino acids long. CDR3 nucleotides: TGCGCCAGCAGCCTAGGACCGCTCTCTGGGGCCAACGTCCTGACTTTC. It yields the protein CASSLGPLSGANVLTF.

The table lists this clonotype with many counts. The rearrangement joins TRBV6-6 to TRBJ1-4, with D uncertain. The CDR3 has 18 residues. Germline V gives CDR1 MNHNY, CDR2 SVGAGI (reference sequence). Trimming took 4 bases from V and 8 from J, leaving 26 bases between them. The CDR3 sequence: CASSSQHNAPARKEKLFF. CDR3 sequence (DNA): TGTGCCAGCAGTTCCCAACACAACGCGCCGGCACGGAAGGAAAAACTGTTTTTT.

This clonotype was counted a few times. The V and J genes are TRBV29-1 and TRBJ1-2; 7 nucleotides align to TRBD1. V lost 4 bases, J lost 3 bases, and 5 bases stayed unmatched. CDR1 and CDR2 (germline): SQVTM, ANQGSEA. The CDR3 totals 13 residues. CDR3 sequence reads: CSVAGQVHYGYTF. The CDR3 nucleotides are TGCAGCGTTGCCGGACAGGTTCACTATGGCTACACCTTC.

This clonotype turned up a few times. The chain carries TRBV29-1 and TRBJ2-3, with 7 bases identical to TRBD1. CDR3 length equals 13 residues. Germline-derived CDR1 and CDR2 are SQVTM and ANQGSEA. The V gene end was trimmed by 5 bases and the J gene end by 6 bases; junction bases not matched to a gene: 8. This CDR3 is CSVLLGGRDTQYF. The CDR3 DNA reads as TGCAGCGTTTTGCTAGGGGGCAGGGATACGCAGTATTTT.

This clonotype has just a few counts. V gene TRBV18 combines with J gene TRBJ1-1; maybe TRBD1 (5 bases). This CDR3 region has 13 residues. Germline-derived CDR1 and CDR2 are KGHSH and LQKENI. V lost 3 bases and J lost 10, with 15 bases in between. The CDR3 DNA is TGTGCCAGCTCACCGGGAACAGAAGGGGCAGCTTTCTTT. Residues: CASSPGTEGAAFF.

This clonotype has more than one count but fewer than ten. J is TRBJ1-4 and V is TRBV20-1; D is ambiguous. This CDR3 contains 13 residues. The germline V gene encodes CDR1 DFQATT and CDR2 SNEGSKA (reference sequence). The V end was cut by 6 bases, the J end by 7 bases, with 15 bases between. The CDR3 nucleotides read TGCAGTGCGATCCGGCCCCGGGGTGAAAAACTGTTTTTT. This codes for CSAIRPRGEKLFF.

The V gene is TRBV20-1, the J gene TRBJ2-7, with 8 bases aligning to TRBD2. Per germline, CDR1 DFQATT and CDR2 SNEGSKA (reference sequence). The V gene end was trimmed by 0 bases and the J gene end by 3 bases; junction bases not matched to a gene: 13. This CDR3 is built from 17 residues. CDR3 sequence: CSARDKAGGGFIYEQYF. The CDR3 DNA is TGCAGTGCTAGAGATAAGGCGGGGGGCGGATTTATCTACGAGCAGTACTTC.

In regard to this clonotype: An end of the junction does not agree with germline; a read error may underlie this. This chain uses TRBV5-6 with TRBJ2-2, with D perhaps TRBD1 (6 bases). CDR3 length equals 15 residues. Germline CDR1 reads SGHDT; CDR2 reads YYEEEE. CDR3 residues: CASNLRTTGTGELFF. The CDR3 coding sequence is TGTGCCAGCAACTTGAGAACGACAGGCACCGGGGAGCTGTTTTTT.

This clonotype was recorded a few times. This rearrangement joins TRBV9 to TRBJ2-7; the D gene is possibly TRBD1 (5 bases). This CDR3 comprises 12 residues. CDR1 is SGDLS, CDR2 YYNGEE, per germline. V shed 0 bases and J shed 7 bases, with 8 bases lying between them. As DNA, the CDR3 is TGTGCCAGCAGCGTAGACAACAGGGAGCAGTACTTC. This sequence encodes CASSVDNREQYF.

This clonotype has just a few counts. J is TRBJ2-3 and V is TRBV5-1; D assignment may be TRBD1 or TRBD2 (5 bases each). The CDR3 runs 16 residues. Germline CDR1 and CDR2: SGHRS and YFSETQ. V shed 7 bases and J shed 1 base, with 19 bases lying between them. The CDR3 spells CASFSLRDGGTDTQYF. The CDR3 region has the DNA TGCGCCAGCTTCTCATTACGGGACGGCGGCACAGATACGCAGTATTTT. Full variable domain (rest looked up from reference TRBV5-1 and TRBJ2-3): KAGVTQTPRYLIKTRGQQVTLSCSPISGHRSVSWYQQTPGQGLQFLFEYFSETQRNKGNFPGRFSGRQFSNSRSEMNVSTLELGDSALYLCASFSLRDGGTDTQYFGPGTRLTVL.